The sequence of this TCR beta chain was determined in a study of CD8 T cells in ankylosing spondylitis. Study-wide results and limits: Some of the motif variants had earlier been found in reactive arthritis patients' fluid and blood. There was a TCR beta motif, made of several highly homologous variants, that appeared characteristic of ankylosing spondylitis blood.

Using quantitative 5'-RACE with molecular barcodes, the authors made TCR beta libraries. One entry per CDR3 protein, called by TCRdb with MiXCR from the 5' RACE reads. The sample records some 840,000 distinct CDR3 sequences, over 9.5% being singletons. As concerns this clonotype: Its antigen remains unknown.

The germline V and J ends were trimmed by 5 bases and 5 bases, with 9 bases remaining between them. Germline V CDR1 and CDR2: GTSNPN, SVGIG (reference sequence). The length of the CDR3 is 11 residues. The chain is built from TRBV30 and TRBJ1-1; D remains unclear. Source material: blood, either unsorted or a sorted T cell fraction (not recorded which). The sequence derives from a male donor with ankylosing spondylitis. The DNA for the CDR3 is TGTGCCTGGCGGGAGCAGACTGAAGCTTTCTTT. This codes for CAWREQTEAFF.